Sequencing of this T cell receptor (beta chain) was carried out in a study of PD-L1 blockade in urothelial cancer. Time point: peripheral blood 6 weeks after treatment start. Generated by immunoSEQ multiplex PCR, the TCRdb table keeps only in-frame clones and is missing some. The sample has more than 95,000 clones, more than 75% seen once. CDR1 is SGHVS and CDR2 is FNYEAQ in the germline V gene. The germline V and J ends were trimmed by 2 bases and 6 bases, with 8 bases remaining between them. The CDR3 covers 12 residues. This TCR came from a man aged 45-60 years with urothelial cancer. The sample here was PBMCs, taken around atezolizumab (anti-PD-L1) treatment. The chain carries TRBV7-6 and TRBJ2-7, with D possibly being TRBD1 (5 bases). CDR3 amino acids: CASSLRGSEQYF. In DNA, the CDR3 is TGTGCCAGCAGCTTAAGGGGAAGCGAGCAGTACTTC.